This TCR beta chain comes out of a study of cytomegalovirus exposure and HLA in healthy donors. PCR employed 60 Vbeta and 13 Jbeta primers. Data came from immunoSEQ multiplex PCR; TCRdb stores just in-frame clones and leaves some out. Of under 200,000 clones in the sample, about 85% were seen once. CDR1 and CDR2 from the germline V gene are MGHRA and YSYEKL. CDR3 size: 17 residues. V lost 1 base to trimming and J lost 0 bases, with 13 bases between them. The chain combines TRBV4-1 with TRBJ2-1, with D maybe TRBD2 (5 bases). Sequences were obtained from PBMCs. This receptor was identified in a boy aged 2-15 years in good health and CMV-seronegative. The CDR3 loop reads CASSQVARESSYNEQFF. The DNA for the CDR3 is TGCGCCAGCAGCCAAGTCGCTAGGGAGAGCTCCTACAATGAGCAGTTCTTC.